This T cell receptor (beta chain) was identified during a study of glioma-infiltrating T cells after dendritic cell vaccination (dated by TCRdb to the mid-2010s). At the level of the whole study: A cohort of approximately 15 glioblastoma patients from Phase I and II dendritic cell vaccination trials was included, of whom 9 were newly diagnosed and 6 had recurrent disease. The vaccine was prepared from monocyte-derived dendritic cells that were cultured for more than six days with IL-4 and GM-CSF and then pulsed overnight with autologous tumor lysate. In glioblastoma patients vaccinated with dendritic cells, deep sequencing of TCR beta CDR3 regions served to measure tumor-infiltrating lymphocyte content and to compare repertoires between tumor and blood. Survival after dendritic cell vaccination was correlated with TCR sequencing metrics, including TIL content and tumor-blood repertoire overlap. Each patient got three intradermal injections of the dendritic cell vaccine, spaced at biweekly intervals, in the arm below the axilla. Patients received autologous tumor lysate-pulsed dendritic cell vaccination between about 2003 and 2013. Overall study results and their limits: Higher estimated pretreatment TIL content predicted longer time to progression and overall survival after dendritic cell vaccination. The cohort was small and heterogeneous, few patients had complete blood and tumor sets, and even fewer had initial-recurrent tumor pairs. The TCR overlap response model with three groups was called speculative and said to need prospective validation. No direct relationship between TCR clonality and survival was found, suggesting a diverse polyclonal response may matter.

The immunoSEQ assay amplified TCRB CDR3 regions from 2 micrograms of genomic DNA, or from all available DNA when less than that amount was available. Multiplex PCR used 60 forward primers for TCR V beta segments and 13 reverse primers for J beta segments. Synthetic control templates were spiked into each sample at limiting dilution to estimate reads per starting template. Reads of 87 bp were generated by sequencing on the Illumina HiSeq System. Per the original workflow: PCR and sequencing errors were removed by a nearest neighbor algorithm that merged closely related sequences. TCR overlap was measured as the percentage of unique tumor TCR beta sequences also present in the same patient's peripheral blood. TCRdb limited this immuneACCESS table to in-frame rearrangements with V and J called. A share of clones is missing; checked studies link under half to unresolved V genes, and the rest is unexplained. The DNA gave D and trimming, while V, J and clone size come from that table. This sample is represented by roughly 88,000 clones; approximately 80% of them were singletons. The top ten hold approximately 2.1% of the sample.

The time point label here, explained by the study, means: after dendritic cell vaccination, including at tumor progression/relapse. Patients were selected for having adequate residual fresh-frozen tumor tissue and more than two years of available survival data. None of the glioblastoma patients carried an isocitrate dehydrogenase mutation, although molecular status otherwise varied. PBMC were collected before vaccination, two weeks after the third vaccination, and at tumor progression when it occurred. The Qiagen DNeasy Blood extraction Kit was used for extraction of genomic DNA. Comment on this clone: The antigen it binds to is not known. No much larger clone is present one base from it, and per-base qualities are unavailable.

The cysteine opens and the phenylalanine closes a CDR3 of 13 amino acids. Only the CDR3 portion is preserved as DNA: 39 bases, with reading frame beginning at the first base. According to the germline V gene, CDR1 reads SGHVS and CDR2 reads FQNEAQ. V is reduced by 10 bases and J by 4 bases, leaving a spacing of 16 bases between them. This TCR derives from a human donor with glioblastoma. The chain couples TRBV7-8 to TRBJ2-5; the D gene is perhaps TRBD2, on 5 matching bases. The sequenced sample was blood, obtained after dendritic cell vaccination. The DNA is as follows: TGTGCCACGCGGACTCGTAGAGGAGAGACCCAGTACTTC. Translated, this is CATRTRRGETQYF.